A single T cell receptor (beta chain) is shown here with its context. The CDR3 consists of 15 residues. J gave up 7 bases and V 4 bases, and 7 bases lay outside the gene matches. Germline assignment: CDR1 SGHRS and CDR2 YFSETQ. These data belong to a study of blood T cell repertoires in COVID-19. Sequenced by immunoSEQ multiplex PCR; TCRdb stores in-frame clones only, minus some. The table includes fewer than 350,000 clones, about 86% detected once. Source material: peripheral blood. This sequence originates from a woman in her seventies with COVID-19, enrolled during active disease. The chain carries TRBV5-1 and TRBJ1-6; 8 bases line up with TRBD1. CDR3 DNA sequence: TGCGCCAGCAGCCCCCAAACAGGGGGGAATTCACCCCTCCACTTT. Protein: CASSPQTGGNSPLHF.